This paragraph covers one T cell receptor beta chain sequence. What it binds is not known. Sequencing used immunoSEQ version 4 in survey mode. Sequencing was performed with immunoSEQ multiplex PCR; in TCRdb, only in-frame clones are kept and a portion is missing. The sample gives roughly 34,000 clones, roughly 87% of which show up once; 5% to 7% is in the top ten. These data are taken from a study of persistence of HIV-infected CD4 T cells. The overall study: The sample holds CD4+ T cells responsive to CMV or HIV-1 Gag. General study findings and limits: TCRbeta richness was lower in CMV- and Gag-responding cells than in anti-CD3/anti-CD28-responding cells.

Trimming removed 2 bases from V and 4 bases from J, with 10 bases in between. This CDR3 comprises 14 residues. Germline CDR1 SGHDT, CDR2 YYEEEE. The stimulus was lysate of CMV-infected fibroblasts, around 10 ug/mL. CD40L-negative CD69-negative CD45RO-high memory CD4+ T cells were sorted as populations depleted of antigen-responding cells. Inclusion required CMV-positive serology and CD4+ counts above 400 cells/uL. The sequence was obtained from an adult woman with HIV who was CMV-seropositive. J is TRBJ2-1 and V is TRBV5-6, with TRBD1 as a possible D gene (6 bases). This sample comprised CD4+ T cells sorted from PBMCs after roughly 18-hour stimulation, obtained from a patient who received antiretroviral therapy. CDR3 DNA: TGTGCCAGCAGCTTACAGGGACCATACAATGAGCAGTTCTTC. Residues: CASSLQGPYNEQFF.